This T cell receptor beta chain stems from a study of response to subunit inactivated influenza vaccine. TCRdb re-analysed the RT-PCR reads in MiXCR, keeping a single row per CDR3 protein. The sample lists approximately 480,000 distinct CDR3 sequences, approximately 11% occurring once. Of note for this clonotype: Its antigen remains unknown.

Study results and limitations: Authors suggested each seasonal flu vaccination may recruit only limited numbers of new T cells.

This CDR3 has 14 residues. CDR1 is MNHEY and CDR2 is SVGAGI in the germline V gene. Unmatched junction bases numbered 4, after V lost 2 bases and J lost 5 bases. This sequence joins TRBV6-5 and TRBJ1-1; 8 bases match TRBD1. The starting material was PBMCs from blood, obtained roughly 46 days after vaccination. The TCR sequence derives from a man aged 45-65 years who received an inactivated influenza vaccine. For the CDR3, the DNA is TGTGCCAGCAGTTACGGGAGGACAGGGACTGAAGCTTTCTTT. Amino acids: CASSYGRTGTEAFF.